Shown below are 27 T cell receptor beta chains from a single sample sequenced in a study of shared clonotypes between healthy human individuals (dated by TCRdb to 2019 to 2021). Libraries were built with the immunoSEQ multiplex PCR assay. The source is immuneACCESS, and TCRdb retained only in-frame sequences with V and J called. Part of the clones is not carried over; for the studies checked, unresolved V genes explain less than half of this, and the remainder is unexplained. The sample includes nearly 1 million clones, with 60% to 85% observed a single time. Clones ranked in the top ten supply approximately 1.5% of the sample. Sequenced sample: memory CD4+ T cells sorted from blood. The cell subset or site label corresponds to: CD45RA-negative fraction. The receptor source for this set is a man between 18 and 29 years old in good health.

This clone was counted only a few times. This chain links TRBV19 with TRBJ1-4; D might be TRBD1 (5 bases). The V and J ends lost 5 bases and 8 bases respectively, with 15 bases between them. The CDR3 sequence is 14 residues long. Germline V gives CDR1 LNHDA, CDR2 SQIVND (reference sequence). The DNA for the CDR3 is TGTGCCAGTAGTGAACAGGCTATTGGCGAAAAACTGTTTTTT. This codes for CASSEQAIGEKLFF.

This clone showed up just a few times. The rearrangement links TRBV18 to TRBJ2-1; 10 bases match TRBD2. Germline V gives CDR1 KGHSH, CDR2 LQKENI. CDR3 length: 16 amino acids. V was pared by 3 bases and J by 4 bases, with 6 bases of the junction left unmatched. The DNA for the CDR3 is TGTGCCAGCTCACCGAAGATAGCGGGGGGATACAATGAGCAGTTCTTC. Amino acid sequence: CASSPKIAGGYNEQFF.

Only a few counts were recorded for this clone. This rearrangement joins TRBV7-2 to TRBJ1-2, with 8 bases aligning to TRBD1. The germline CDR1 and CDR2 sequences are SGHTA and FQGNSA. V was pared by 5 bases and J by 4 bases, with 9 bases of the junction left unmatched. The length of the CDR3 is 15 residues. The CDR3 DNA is TGTGCCAGCAGCAGAGGACAGGGTGTTCGCTATGGCTACACCTTC. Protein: CASSRGQGVRYGYTF. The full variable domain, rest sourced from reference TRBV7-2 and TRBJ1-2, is GAGVSQSPSNKVTEKGKDVELRCDPISGHTALYWYRQSLGQGLEFLIYFQGNSAPDKSGLPSDRFSAERTGGSVSTLTIQRTQQEDSAVYLCASSRGQGVRYGYTFGSGTRLTVV.

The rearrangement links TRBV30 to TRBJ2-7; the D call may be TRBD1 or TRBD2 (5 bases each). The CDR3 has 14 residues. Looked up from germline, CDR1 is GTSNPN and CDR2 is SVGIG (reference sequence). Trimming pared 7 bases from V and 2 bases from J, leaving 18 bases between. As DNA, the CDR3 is TGTGCCTACCGGGACCTCCGAGGTGCCTACGAGCAGTACTTC. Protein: CAYRDLRGAYEQYF.

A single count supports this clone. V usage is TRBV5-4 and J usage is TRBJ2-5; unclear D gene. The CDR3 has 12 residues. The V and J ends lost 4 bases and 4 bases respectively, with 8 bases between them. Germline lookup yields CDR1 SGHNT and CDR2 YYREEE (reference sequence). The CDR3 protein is CASSPDAETQYF. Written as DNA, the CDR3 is TGTGCCAGCAGCCCCGACGCAGAGACCCAGTACTTC.

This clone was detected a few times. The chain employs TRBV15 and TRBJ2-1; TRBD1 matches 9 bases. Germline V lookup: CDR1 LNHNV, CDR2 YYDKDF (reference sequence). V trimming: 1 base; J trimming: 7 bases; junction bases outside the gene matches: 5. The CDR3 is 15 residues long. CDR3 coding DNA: TGTGCCACCAGCAGAGGGACAGGGGTGGGGAATGAGCAGTTCTTC. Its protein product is CATSRGTGVGNEQFF.

CDR3 nucleotides: TGCGCCAGCAGCTTGGCCGAGACGAGGGGCTACACCTTC. As protein: CASSLAETRGYTF. The genes are TRBV5-1 and TRBJ1-2; D is uncertain. CDR1 is SGHRS and CDR2 is YFSETQ in the germline V gene. Trimming left V 0 bases short and J 8 bases short, with 11 bases between. The CDR3 is made up of 13 amino acids.

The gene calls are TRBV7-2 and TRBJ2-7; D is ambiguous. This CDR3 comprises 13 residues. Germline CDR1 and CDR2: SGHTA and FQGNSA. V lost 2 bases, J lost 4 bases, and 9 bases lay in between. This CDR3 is CASSLTVRYEQYF. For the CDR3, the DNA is TGTGCCAGCAGCTTAACAGTGAGGTACGAGCAGTACTTC.

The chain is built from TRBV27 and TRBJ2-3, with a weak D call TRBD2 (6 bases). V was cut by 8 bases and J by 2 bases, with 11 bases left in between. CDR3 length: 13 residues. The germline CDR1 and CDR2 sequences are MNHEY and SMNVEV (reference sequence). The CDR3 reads CASGRENTDTQYF. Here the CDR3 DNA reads TGTGCCAGCGGGCGGGAAAACACAGATACGCAGTATTTT.

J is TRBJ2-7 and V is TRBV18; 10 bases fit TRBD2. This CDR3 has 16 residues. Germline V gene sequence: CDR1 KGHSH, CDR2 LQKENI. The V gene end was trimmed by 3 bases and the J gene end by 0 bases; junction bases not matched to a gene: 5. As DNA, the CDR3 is TGTGCCAGCTCACCTTGGACTAGCGGCCCCTCCTACGAGCAGTACTTC. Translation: CASSPWTSGPSYEQYF. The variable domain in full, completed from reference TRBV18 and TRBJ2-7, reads NAGVMQNPRHLVRRRGQEARLRCSPMKGHSHVYWYRQLPEEGLKFMVYLQKENIIDESGMPKERFSAEFPKEGPSILRIQQVVRGDSAAYFCASSPWTSGPSYEQYFGPGTRLTVT.

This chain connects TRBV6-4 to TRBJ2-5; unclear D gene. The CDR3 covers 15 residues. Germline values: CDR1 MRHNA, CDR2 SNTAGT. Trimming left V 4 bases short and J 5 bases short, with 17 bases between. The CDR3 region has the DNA TGTGCCAGCAGTGGGTATGAGGCAGGCGACGAGACCCAGTACTTC. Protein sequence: CASSGYEAGDETQYF.

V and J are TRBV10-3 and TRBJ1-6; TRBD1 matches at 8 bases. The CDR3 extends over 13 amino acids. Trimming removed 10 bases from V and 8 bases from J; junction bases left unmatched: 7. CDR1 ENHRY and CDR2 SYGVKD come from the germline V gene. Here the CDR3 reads CASRQGLDSPLHF. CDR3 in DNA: TGTGCCAGCCGACAGGGGCTTGATTCACCCCTCCACTTT.

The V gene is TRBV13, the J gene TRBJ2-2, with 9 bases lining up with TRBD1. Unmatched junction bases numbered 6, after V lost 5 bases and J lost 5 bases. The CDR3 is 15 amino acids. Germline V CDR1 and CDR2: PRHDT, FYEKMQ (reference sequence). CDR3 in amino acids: CASSPGTGRTGELFF. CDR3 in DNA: TGTGCCAGCAGCCCGGGGACAGGGAGGACCGGGGAGCTGTTTTTT.

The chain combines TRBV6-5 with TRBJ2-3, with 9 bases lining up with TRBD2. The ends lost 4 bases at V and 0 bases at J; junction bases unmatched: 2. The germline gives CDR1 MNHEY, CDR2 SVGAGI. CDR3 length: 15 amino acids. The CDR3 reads CASSSLAGSTDTQYF. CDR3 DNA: TGTGCCAGCAGTTCTCTAGCGGGAAGCACAGATACGCAGTATTTT.

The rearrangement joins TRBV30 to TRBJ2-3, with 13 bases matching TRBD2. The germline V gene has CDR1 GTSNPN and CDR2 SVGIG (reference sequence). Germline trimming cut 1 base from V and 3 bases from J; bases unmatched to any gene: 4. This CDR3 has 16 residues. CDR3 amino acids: CAWSGGTSGKTDTQYF. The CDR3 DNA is TGTGCCTGGAGTGGAGGGACTAGCGGGAAGACAGATACGCAGTATTTT.

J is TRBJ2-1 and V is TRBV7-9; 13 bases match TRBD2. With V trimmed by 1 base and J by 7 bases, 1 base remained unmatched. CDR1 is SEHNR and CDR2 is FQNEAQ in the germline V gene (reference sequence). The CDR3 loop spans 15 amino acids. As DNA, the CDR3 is TGTGCCAGCAGCTTAGGGACTAGCGGGAGTAATGAGCAGTTCTTC. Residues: CASSLGTSGSNEQFF.

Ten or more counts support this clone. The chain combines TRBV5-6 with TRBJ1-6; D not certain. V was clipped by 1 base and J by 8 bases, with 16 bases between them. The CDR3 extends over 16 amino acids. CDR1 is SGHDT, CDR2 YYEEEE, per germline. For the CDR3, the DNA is TGTGCCAGCAGCTTGTTCGTGACGGCAAGGGATTCACCCCTCCACTTT. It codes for CASSLFVTARDSPLHF.

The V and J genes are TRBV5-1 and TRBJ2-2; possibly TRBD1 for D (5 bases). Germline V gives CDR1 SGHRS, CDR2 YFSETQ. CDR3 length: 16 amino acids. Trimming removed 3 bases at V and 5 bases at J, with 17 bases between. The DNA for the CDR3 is TGCGCCAGCAGCTCCCTCGGGCAGGGCCTGACCGGGGAGCTGTTTTTT. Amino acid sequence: CASSSLGQGLTGELFF.

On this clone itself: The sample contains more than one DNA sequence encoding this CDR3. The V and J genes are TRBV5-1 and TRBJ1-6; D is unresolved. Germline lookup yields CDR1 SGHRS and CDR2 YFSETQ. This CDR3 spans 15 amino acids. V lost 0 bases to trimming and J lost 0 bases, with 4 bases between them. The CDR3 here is CASSLGTSYNSPLHF. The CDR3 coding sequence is TGCGCCAGCAGCTTGGGTACCTCCTATAATTCACCCCTCCACTTT.

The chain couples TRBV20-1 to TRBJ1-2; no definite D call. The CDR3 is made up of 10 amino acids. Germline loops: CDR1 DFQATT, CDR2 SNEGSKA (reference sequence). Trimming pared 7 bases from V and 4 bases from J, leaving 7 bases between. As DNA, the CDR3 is TGCAGTGTTCCAATCTATGGCTACACCTTC. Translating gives CSVPIYGYTF.

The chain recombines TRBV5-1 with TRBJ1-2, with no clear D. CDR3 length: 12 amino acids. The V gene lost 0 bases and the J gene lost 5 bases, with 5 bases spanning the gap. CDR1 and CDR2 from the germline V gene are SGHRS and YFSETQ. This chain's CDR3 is CASSLDTYGYTF. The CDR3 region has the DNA TGCGCCAGCAGCTTGGACACTTATGGCTACACCTTC.

The CDR3 reads CASSPGLPMNTEAFF. CDR3 DNA: TGTGCCAGCAGCCCGGGACTGCCAATGAACACTGAAGCTTTCTTT. This sequence joins TRBV7-9 and TRBJ1-1, with D tentatively TRBD1 (5 bases). The V and J ends lost 5 bases and 0 bases respectively, with 13 bases between them. Per germline, CDR1 SEHNR and CDR2 FQNEAQ (reference sequence). The CDR3 spans 15 residues.

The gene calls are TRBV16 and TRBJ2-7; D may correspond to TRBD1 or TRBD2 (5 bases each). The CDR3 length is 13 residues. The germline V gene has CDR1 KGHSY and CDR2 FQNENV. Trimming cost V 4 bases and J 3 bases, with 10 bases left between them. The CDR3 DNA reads TGTGCCAGCAGCCGACTTGGGGGCTACGAGCAGTACTTC. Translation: CASSRLGGYEQYF.

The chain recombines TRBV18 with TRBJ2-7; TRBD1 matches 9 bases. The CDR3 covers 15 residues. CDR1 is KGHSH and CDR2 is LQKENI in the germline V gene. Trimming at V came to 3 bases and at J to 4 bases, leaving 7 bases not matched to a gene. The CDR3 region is CASSPPGQGHYEQYF. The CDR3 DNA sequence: TGTGCCAGCTCACCCCCGGGACAGGGCCATTACGAGCAGTACTTC.

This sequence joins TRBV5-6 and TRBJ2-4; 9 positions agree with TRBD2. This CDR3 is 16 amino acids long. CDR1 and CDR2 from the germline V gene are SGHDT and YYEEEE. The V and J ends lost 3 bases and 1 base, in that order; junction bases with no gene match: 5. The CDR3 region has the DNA TGTGCCAGCAGCTCCGCGGGAGGGGTGGCCAAAAACATTCAGTACTTC. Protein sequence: CASSSAGGVAKNIQYF. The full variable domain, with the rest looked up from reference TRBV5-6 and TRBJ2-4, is DAGVTQSPTHLIKTRGQQVTLRCSPKSGHDTVSWYQQALGQGPQFIFQYYEEEERQRGNFPDRFSGHQFPNYSSELNVNALLLGDSALYLCASSSAGGVAKNIQYFGAGTRLSVL.

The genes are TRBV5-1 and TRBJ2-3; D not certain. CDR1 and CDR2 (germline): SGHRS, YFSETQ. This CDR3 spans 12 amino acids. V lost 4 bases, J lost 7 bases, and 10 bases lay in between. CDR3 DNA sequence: TGCGCCAGCAGCCCGGAGACGAATACGCAGTATTTT. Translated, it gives CASSPETNTQYF.

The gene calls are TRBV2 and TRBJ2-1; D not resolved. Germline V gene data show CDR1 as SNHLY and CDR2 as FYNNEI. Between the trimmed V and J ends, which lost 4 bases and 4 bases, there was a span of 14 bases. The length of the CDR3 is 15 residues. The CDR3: CASSAGFPLYNEQFF. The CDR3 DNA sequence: TGTGCCAGCAGTGCGGGTTTCCCTCTTTACAATGAGCAGTTCTTC.